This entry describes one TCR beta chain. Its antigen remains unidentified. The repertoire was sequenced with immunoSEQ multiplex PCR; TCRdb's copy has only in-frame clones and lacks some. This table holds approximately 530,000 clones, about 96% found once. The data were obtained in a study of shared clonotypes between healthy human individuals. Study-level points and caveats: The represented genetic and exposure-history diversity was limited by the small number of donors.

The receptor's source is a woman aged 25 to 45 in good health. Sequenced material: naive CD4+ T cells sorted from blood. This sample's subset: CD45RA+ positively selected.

CDR3 DNA sequence: TGCGCCAGCAGCCTTAACCCACAGGGAGCGAGCGCAGATACGCAGTATTTT. Translated, it gives CASSLNPQGASADTQYF. The chain employs TRBV4-1 and TRBJ2-3; weak D call: TRBD1 (6 bases). V lost 4 bases, J lost 4 bases, and 21 bases lay in between. This CDR3 contains 17 residues. The V gene's germline CDR1 is MGHRA and CDR2 YSYEKL.